This T cell receptor beta chain was captured in a study of cytomegalovirus exposure and HLA in healthy donors (dated by TCRdb to the late 2010s). A note on the overall study: According to an earlier analysis of around 600 of the donors, about 170 million T cells yielded 117 million unique TCR beta sequences and about 300 Gb of sequence data. Approximately 300 gigabases of sequencing data and tens of millions of unique TCR sequences made up an early release that covered 640 HLA-typed donors. The genetic ancestry cluster associated with self-reported Caucasian donors included 65% to 90% of the approximately 410 genotyped donors. The aim of the study was to test whether cataloging public T cell receptors could identify signatures of past pathogen exposure. The T cell repertoires of some 700 subjects were profiled by immunosequencing and related to cytomegalovirus serostatus. Besides the first cohort of approximately 670 subjects, a separate validation cohort made up of over 100 different subjects was used. To predict cytomegalovirus infection status, the study brought together high-throughput TCR immunosequencing, statistical association of individual TCRs with disease status, and machine learning. In a later analysis, previously published TCR beta repertoires from 550 to 700 donors were re-analyzed and high-resolution HLA genotyping was added so that TCR occurrence patterns could be studied. Rather than using new phenotypic data, the later analysis identified candidate immune exposures from TCR beta sequences and from how often those sequences occurred across donors. An earlier analysis of several hundred of the donors applied high-throughput TCR beta sequencing to assess whether each TCR beta V gene segment acted as functional or pseudogenic. Donor age, sex, ethnicity and CMV serostatus were collected together with the repertoire data. Genome-wide SNP genotypes for about three fifths of the roughly 670 donors were used in a later genetic analysis, which treated that subset as a discovery cohort. All discovery cohort repertoires had been generated on a single sequencing platform. HLA typing covered class I and class II loci at four-digit resolution. The number of donors typed differed by locus, with roughly 620-640 for A, B, C, DRB1 and DQB1, around 500 for DQA1, about 610 for DPA1, and over 400 for DPB1. Five DR-DQ haplotypes were treated as single units for association and clustering because of strong linkage in the cohort. Among about 400 genotyped donors of the cohort, an average of roughly 230,000 unique TCR beta nucleotide sequences was sequenced per donor, of which roughly 17% were non-productive. Beyond this particular receptor, the publication reports: Immune exposure information for the cohort was limited to CMV serostatus. The study gave a list of about 160 TCR beta chains associated with cytomegalovirus. The earlier analysis of a few hundred of the donors excluded seventeen rarely observed V segments, including chromosome 9 orphons, because counts were too low. Across donors, most TCR sequences were observed very rarely, whereas some public TCRs were present in many individuals. Sequencing depth was assumed to be roughly uniform across donors in the presence/absence analyses, though that assumption may not hold. In a later analysis, HLA-associated TCR beta chains showed more clonal expansion and lower generation probabilities than non-associated chains that were equally common. An earlier analysis of 587 of the donors showed that most TCR beta V segments appeared in productive rearrangements either about 90% or about 30% of the time, which broadly matched IMGT annotations. According to a later genetic analysis, donors in an Asian-associated ancestry cluster had fewer N-insertions in productive TCRs than the approximately 670-donor mean. When HLA alleles, especially DR and DQ, strongly co-occurred, TCR associations were difficult to assign to individual alleles. The 87-base-pair reads could not distinguish some IMGT-functional V segments, including TRBV6-2 and TRBV6-3, so those segments were excluded. Three of the identified cytomegalovirus-associated TCR beta chains were confirmed in vitro to be specific for cytomegalovirus antigens. A later genetic analysis associated a missense DCLRE1C variant with V-gene and J-gene trimming of TCR beta chains, and an independent cohort replicated the association. The classifier was reported to diagnose cytomegalovirus status with high specificity and sensitivity in both the original cohort and the validation cohort. The authors suggested that the approach could potentially be generalized to other disease states and immunological phenotypes. A further reported finding was that TCR beta sequences accurately predicted the HLA-A and HLA-B alleles for most subjects in the first cohort. Because HLA typing was missing for some donors at each locus, association tests included only the typed subset. According to a later analysis, TCR association rates differed among HLA loci, with DRB1 alleles showing the most associated TCRs and HLA-C alleles showing the fewest. At a false discovery rate of 0.05, a later analysis linked 16,951 TCR beta sequences to specific HLA alleles. In a later analysis, several top co-occurrence clusters were reported to appear linked to parvovirus B19, influenza, CMV and Epstein-Barr virus. A later analysis found that most CMV-associated TCR beta chains appeared HLA-restricted, with HLA associations seemingly driven largely by CMV exposure. In this cohort, only TCR beta chains were sequenced, and detectable features were limited by the absence of alpha or paired-chain data. Correlated functional status among segregating V segments might reflect linkage disequilibrium, but an unknown experimental factor could not be ruled out. A group of highly shared sequence variants was considered likely to be a technical artifact of the sequencing pipeline.

The library was built by means of the immunoSEQ multiplex PCR assay. For the multiplex PCR, a mixture combining 60 forward primers for TCR Vbeta segments and 13 reverse primers for TCR Jbeta segments was used. Amplification of the CDR3 region of rearranged TCR beta genes was performed with a multiplex PCR assay on genomic DNA. The amplified TCR beta libraries were sequenced on the Illumina HiSeq System as 87-base-pair reads. The authors' pipeline ran thus. A later analysis counted around 72 million unique TCR beta chains across the roughly 700 repertoires, and 9.5 million to 11 million of these chains were shared by at least two donors. Raw reads were error-corrected and collapsed into unique sequences with a nearest-neighbor algorithm that merged closely related sequences to remove PCR and sequencing errors. V, D and J gene segments were assigned by aligning CDR3 sequences to IMGT reference sequences. For a sequence to be retained, a match of at least six nucleotides was required to both a V gene segment and a J gene segment. A rearrangement counted as productive if the CDR3 had no stop codons and remained in frame with V and J, and every other rearrangement counted as non-productive. CDR3 was defined by IMGT convention, running from the second conserved V-encoded cysteine to the conserved J-encoded phenylalanine. Sequences without an unambiguous match to a single V gene segment were excluded from the earlier analysis of a few hundred of the donors. In an earlier analysis of roughly 600 of the donors, a V segment was called functional when productive rearrangements were above 56.7%, and segregating when the standard deviation between donors exceeded 5%. A statistical classification framework was developed to diagnose cytomegalovirus status using the catalog of TCR beta chain sequences. In a later analysis, TCR nucleotide sequences were compared against IMGT/GENE-DB human TR gene sequences so that V and J genes could be assigned. In a later analysis, CDR3 sequences and most-parsimonious VDJ recombination scenarios were assigned using the TCRdist pipeline. In a later analysis, each TCR beta chain was defined by its CDR3 amino acid sequence together with its V-gene family, and reads lacking a unique V-gene family were excluded. As a way to deal with suspected cross-contamination and a sequencing artifact, a later analysis dropped nearly 600 nucleotide sequences that were highly shared and had low generation probability. For each public chain, a later analysis derived a clonal expansion index from normalized ranks of inferred template counts within each repertoire. In a later analysis, generation probabilities were computed with a VDJ recombination model fitted to out-of-frame rearrangements, and the resulting probabilities were checked against IGoR. In a later analysis, TCR-TCR, TCR-HLA and TCR-CMV co-occurrence was scored with hypergeometric tests, and a repertoire-size bias correction was applied to TCR pairs. A later analysis estimated false discovery rates by permuting HLA or CMV assignments 20 times. In a later analysis, co-occurring TCRs were grouped using DBSCAN, with TCRdist sequence similarity added in when clustering inside HLA-allele-positive subsets. Co-occurrence clustering excluded repertoires with fewer than 30,000 or more than 120,000 public chains, plus five with anomalous nucleotide sharing. In TCRdb, the immuneACCESS table is reduced to in-frame sequences with V and J assigned. These tables do not hold every clone; where another copy was compared, an unresolved V gene accounts for under half, and the others remain unexplained. V and J calls and clone size are those listed in that table; D and trimming were worked out from the DNA. Counted in this sample were about 120,000 clones; 70% to 80% of them appeared once. Approximately 10% of the sample comes from the top ten.

This clone was seen only a few times. The clone's antigen remains unknown. No base-level quality is on record; no much larger clone is a single base apart. For this chain, trimming is 3 bases at the V end and 5 bases at the J end, and the number of junction bases without a gene match is 11. The CDR3 runs 16 amino acids, cysteine and phenylalanine included. Here the CDR3 DNA is all that survives: 48 bases in frame from base 1. CDR1 and CDR2 are read off the germline V gene as SGHTA and FQGNSA. In total, just over 650 healthy bone marrow donors made up the cohort. At the time of sampling, every cohort member was nominally healthy, though immune exposures that went unrecorded were likely present. The donor tested CMV seropositive and was one of the 289 seropositive cohort members. A peripheral blood sample was collected from each donor, and TCR beta sequencing was performed on peripheral blood mononuclear cells. Genomic DNA was extracted from the blood cell samples with the Qiagen DNeasy Blood Extraction Kit.

This sequence uses TRBV7-2 and TRBJ1-1; TRBD1 matches 8 bases in the middle. The sequencing sample was made of PBMCs. The receptor's source is a woman aged 50 to 60 in good health and CMV-seropositive. The DNA reads TGTGCCAGCAGCTTCTACGCAGGGGGCGGGAGTACTGAAGCTTTCTTT. Its protein reads: CASSFYAGGGSTEAFF.